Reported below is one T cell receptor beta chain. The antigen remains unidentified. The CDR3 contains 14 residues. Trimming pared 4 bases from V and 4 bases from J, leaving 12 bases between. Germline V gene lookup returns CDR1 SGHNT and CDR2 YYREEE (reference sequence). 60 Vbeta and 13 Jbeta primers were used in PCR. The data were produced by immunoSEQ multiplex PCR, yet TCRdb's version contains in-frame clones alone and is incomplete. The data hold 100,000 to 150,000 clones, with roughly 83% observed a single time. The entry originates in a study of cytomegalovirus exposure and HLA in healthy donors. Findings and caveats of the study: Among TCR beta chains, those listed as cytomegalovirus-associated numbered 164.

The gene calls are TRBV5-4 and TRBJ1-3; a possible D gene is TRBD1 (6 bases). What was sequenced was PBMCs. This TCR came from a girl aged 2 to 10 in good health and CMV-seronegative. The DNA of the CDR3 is TGTGCCAGCAGCGTATGGGACAACGGAAACACCATATATTTT. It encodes CASSVWDNGNTIYF.